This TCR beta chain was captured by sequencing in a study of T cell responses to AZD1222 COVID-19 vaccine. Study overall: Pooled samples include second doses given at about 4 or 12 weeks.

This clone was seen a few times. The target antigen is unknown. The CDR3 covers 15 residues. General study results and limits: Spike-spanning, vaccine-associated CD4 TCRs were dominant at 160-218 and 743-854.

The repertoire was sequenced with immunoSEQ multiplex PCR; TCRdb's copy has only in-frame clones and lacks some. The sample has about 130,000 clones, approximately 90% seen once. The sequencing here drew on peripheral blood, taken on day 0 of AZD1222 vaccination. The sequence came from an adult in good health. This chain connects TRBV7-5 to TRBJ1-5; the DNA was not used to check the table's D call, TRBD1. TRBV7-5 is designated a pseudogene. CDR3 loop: CVRSSRTVAAWAQHF. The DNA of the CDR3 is TGTGTCAGAAGCTCTAGGACAGTGGCGGCATGGGCCCAGCATTTT.